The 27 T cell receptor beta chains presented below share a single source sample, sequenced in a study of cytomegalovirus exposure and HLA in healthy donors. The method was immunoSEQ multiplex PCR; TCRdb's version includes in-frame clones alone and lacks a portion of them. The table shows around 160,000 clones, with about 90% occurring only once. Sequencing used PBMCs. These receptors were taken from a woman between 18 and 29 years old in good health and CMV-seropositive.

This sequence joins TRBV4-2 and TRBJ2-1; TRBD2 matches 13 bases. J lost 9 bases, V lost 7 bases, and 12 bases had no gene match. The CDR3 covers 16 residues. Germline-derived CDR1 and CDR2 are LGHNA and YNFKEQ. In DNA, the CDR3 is TGTGCCAGCACCCCCGGGGGGACTAGCGGGATTTTTGAGCAGTTCTTC. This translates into CASTPGGTSGIFEQFF.

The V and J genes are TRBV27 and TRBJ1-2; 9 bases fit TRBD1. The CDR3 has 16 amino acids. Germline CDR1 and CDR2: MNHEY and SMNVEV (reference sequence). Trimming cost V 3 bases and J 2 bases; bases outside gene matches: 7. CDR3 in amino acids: CASSFLQGAYNYGYTF. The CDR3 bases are TGTGCCAGCAGTTTCCTACAGGGGGCCTACAACTATGGCTACACCTTC.

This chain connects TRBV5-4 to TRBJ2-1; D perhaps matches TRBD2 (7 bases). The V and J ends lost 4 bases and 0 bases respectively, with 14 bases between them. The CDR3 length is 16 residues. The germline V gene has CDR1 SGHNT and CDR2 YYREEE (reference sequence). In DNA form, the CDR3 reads TGTGCCAGCAGCCCCTTAGGGGGGGTCTCCTACAATGAGCAGTTCTTC. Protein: CASSPLGGVSYNEQFF.

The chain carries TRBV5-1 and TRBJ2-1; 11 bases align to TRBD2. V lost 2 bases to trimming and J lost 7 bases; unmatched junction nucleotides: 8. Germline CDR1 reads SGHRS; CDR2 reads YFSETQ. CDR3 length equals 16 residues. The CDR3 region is CASSFPLSGGANEQFF. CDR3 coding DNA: TGCGCCAGCAGCTTCCCCCTTAGCGGGGGGGCGAATGAGCAGTTCTTC.

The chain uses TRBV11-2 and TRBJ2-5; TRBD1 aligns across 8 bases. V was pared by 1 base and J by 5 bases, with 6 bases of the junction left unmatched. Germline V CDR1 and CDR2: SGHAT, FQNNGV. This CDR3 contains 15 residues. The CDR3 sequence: CASSLVTGGLETQYF. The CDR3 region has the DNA TGTGCCAGCAGCTTAGTCACAGGGGGGTTGGAGACCCAGTACTTC.

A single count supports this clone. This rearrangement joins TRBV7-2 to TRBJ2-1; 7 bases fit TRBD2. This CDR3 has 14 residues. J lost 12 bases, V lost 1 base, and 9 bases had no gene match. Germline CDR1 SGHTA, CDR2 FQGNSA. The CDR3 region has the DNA TGTGCCAGCAGCTTAGGTTTCCCCCCGGGGGGGCAGTTCTTC. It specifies CASSLGFPPGGQFF. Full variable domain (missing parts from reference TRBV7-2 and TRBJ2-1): GAGVSQSPSNKVTEKGKDVELRCDPISGHTALYWYRQSLGQGLEFLIYFQGNSAPDKSGLPSDRFSAERTGGSVSTLTIQRTQQEDSAVYLCASSLGFPPGGQFFGPGTRLTVL.

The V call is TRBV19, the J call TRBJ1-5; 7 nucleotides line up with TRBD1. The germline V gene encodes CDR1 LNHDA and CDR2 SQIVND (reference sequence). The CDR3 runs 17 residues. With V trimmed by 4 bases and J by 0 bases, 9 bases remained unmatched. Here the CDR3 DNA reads TGTGCCAGTAGTACAATGACAGGGCGCCTTAGCAATCAGCCCCAGCATTTT. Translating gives CASSTMTGRLSNQPQHF. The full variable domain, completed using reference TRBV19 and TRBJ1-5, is DGGITQSPKYLFRKEGQNVTLSCEQNLNHDAMYWYRQDPGQGLRLIYYSQIVNDFQKGDIAEGYSVSREKKESFPLTVTSAQKNPTAFYLCASSTMTGRLSNQPQHFGDGTRLSIL.

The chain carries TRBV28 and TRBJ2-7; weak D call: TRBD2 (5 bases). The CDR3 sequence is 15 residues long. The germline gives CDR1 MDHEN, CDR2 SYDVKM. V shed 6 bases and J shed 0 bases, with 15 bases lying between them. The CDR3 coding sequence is TGTGCCAGCAGGCCCCGGAGGTTGAGCTCCTACGAGCAGTACTTC. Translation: CASRPRRLSSYEQYF.

This CDR3 reads CASSPPGQLNTEAFF. The CDR3 DNA is TGTGCCAGCAGTCCACCCGGACAGCTGAACACTGAAGCTTTCTTT. The V call is TRBV28, the J call TRBJ1-1; weak D call: TRBD1 (6 bases). Deletions cut 5 bases from V and 0 bases from J, with 13 bases between. CDR1 is MDHEN, CDR2 SYDVKM, per germline. The CDR3 consists of 15 residues.

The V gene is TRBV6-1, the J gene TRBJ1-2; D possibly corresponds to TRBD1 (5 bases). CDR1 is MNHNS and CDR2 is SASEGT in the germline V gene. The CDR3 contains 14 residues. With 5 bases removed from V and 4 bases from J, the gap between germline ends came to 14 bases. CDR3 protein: CASSRGGDVYGYTF. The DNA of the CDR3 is TGTGCCAGCAGTCGGGGGGGTGACGTCTATGGCTACACCTTC.

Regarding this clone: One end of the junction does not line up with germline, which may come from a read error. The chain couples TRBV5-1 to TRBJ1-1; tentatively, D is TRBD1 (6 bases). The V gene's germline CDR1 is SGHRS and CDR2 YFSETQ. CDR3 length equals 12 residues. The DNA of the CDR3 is TGTGCCAGCAGCTTAAGGGGGACTGAAGCTTTCTTT. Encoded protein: CASSLRGTEAFF. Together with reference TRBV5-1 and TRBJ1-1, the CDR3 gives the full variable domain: KAGVTQTPRYLIKTRGQQVTLSCSPISGHRSVSWYQQTPGQGLQFLFEYFSETQRNKGNFPGRFSGRQFSNSRSEMNVSTLELGDSALYLCASSLRGTEAFFGQGTRLTVV.

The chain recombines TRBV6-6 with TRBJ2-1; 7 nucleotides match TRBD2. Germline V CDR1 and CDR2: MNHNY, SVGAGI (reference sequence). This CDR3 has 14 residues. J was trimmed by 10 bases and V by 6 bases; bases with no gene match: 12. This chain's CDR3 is CASRHASASGEQFF. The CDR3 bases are TGTGCCAGCAGGCACGCCTCGGCTAGCGGAGAGCAGTTCTTC.

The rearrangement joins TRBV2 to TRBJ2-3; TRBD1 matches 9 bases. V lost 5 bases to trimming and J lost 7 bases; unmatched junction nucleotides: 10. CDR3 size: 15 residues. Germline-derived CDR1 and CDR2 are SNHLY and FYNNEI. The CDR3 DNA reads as TGTGCCAGCAGTCCCGGGACAGGGTTCCCTTATACGCAGTATTTT. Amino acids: CASSPGTGFPYTQYF.

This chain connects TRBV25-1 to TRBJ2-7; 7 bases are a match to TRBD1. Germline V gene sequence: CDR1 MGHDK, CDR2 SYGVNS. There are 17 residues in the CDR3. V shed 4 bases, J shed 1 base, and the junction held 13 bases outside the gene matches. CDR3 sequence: CASSVNRGTVGSYEQYF. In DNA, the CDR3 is TGTGCCAGCAGTGTAAACAGAGGGACAGTGGGATCCTACGAGCAGTACTTC.

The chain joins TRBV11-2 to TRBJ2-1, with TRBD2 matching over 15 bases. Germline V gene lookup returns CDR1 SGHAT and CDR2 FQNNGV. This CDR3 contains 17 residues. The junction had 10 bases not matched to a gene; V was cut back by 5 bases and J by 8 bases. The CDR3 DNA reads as TGTGCCAGCAGCCCCGGGACTAGCGGGAGGCCGGGGCATGAGCAGTTCTTC. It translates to CASSPGTSGRPGHEQFF.

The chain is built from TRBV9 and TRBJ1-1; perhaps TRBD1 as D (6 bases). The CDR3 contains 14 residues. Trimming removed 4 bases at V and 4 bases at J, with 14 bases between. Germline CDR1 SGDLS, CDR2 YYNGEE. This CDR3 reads CASSPWTESTEAFF. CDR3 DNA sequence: TGTGCCAGCAGCCCGTGGACAGAGTCCACTGAAGCTTTCTTT. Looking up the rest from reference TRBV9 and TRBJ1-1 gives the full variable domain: DSGVTQTPKHLITATGQRVTLRCSPRSGDLSVYWYQQSLDQGLQFLIQYYNGEERAKGNILERFSAQQFPDLHSELNLSSLELGDSALYFCASSPWTESTEAFFGQGTRLTVV.

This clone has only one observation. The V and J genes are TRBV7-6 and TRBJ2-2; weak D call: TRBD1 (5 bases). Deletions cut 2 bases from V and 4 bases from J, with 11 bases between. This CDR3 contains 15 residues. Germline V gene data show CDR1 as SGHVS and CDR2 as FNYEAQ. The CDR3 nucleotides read TGTGCCAGCAGCTTACAGGGCTTTGGCACCGGGGAGCTGTTTTTT. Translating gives CASSLQGFGTGELFF.

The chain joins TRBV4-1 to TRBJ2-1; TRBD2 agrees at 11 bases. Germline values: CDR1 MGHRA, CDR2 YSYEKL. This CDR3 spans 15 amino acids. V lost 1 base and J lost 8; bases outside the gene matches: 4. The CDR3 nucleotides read TGCGCCAGCAGCCAAGCCACTAGCGGGAGCGATGAGCAGTTCTTC. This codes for CASSQATSGSDEQFF.

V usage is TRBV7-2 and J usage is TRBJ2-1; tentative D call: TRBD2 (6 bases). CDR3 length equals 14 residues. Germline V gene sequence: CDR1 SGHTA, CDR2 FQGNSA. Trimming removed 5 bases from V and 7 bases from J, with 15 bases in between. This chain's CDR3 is CASSPSLGRNEQFF. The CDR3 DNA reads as TGTGCCAGCAGCCCCTCCCTGGGGAGGAATGAGCAGTTCTTC.

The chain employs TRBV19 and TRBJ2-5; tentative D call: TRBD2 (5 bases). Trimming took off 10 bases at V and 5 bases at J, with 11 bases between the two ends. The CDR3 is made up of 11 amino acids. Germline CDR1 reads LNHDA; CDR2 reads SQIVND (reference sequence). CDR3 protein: CATEGSETQYF. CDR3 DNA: TGTGCCACCGAGGGTTCGGAGACCCAGTACTTC.

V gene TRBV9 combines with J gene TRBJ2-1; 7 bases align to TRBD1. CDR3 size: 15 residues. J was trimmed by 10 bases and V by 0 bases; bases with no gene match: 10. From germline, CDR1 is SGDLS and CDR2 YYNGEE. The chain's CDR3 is CASSVDPRGGEEQFF. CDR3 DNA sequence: TGTGCCAGCAGCGTAGACCCCCGAGGGGGCGAGGAGCAGTTCTTC.

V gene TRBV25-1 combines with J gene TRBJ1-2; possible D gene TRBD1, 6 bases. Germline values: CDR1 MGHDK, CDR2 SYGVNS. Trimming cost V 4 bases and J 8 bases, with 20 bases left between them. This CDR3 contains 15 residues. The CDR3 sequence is CASSARRGPTGGYTF. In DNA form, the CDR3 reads TGTGCCAGCAGTGCCCGCAGGGGTCCCACGGGCGGCTACACCTTC.

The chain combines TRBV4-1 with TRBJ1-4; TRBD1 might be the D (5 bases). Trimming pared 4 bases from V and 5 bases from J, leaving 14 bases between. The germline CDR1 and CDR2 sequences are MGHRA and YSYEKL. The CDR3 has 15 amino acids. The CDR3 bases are TGCGCCAGCAGCCCCTTGGGGGGACCCAATGAAAAACTGTTTTTT. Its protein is CASSPLGGPNEKLFF.

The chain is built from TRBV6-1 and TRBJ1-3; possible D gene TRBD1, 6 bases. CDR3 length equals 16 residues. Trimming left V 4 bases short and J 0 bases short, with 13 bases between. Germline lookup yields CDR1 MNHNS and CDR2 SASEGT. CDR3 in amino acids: CASSAEAGASGNTIYF. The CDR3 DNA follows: TGTGCCAGCAGTGCTGAGGCGGGGGCCTCTGGAAACACCATATATTTT.

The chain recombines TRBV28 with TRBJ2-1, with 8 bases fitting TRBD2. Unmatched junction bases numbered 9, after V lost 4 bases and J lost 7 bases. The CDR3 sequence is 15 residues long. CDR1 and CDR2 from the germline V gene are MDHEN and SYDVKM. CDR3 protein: CASSSPGGRRNEQFF. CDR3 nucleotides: TGTGCCAGCAGTTCCCCCGGCGGGAGGAGGAATGAGCAGTTCTTC.

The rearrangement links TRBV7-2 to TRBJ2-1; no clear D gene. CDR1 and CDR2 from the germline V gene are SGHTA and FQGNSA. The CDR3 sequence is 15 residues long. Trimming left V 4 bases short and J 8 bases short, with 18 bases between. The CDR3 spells CASSSIPTGYDEQFF. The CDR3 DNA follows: TGTGCCAGCAGCTCCATCCCGACCGGGTACGATGAGCAGTTCTTC.

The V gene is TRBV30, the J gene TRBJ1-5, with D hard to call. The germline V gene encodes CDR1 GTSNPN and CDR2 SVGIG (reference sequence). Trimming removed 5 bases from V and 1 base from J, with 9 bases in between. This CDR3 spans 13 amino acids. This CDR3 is CAWSGGSNQPQHF. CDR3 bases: TGTGCCTGGTCGGGAGGAAGCAATCAGCCCCAGCATTTT. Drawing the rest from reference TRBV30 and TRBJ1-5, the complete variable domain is SQTIHQWPATLVQPVGSPLSLECTVEGTSNPNLYWYRQAAGRGLQLLFYSVGIGQISSEVPQNLSASRPQDRQFILSSKKLLLSDSGFYLCAWSGGSNQPQHFGDGTRLSIL.